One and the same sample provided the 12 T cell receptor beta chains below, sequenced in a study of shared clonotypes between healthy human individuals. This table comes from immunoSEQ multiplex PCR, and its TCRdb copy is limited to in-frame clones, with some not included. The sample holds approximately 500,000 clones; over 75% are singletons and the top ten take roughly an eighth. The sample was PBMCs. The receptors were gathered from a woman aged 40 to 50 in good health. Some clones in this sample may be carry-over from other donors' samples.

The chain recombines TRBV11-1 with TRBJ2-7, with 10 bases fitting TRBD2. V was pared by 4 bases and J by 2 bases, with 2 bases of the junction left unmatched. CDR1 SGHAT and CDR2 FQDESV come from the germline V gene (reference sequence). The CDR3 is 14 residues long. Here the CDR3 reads CASSWTSGTYEQYF. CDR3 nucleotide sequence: TGTGCCAGCAGCTGGACTAGCGGCACCTACGAGCAGTACTTC.

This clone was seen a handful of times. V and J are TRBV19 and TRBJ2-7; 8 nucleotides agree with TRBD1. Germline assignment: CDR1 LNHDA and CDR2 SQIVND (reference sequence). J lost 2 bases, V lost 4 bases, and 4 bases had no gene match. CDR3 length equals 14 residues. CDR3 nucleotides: TGTGCCAGTAGTAGAGGACAGGGAACCTACGAGCAGTACTTC. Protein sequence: CASSRGQGTYEQYF.

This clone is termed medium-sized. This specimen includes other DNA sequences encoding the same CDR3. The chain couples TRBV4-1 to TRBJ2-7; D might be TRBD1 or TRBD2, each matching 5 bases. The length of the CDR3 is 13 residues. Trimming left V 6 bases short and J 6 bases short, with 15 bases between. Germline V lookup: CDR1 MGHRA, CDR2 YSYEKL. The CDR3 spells CASRRDLNSEQYF. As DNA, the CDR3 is TGCGCCAGCAGAAGGGACCTCAATTCCGAGCAGTACTTC.

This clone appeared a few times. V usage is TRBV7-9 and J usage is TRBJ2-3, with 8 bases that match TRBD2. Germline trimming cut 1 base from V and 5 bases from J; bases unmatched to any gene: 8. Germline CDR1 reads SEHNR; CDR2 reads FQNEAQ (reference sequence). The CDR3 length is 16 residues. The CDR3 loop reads CASSLVAGLRQDTQYF. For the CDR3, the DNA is TGTGCCAGCAGCTTAGTAGCGGGATTACGGCAAGATACGCAGTATTTT.

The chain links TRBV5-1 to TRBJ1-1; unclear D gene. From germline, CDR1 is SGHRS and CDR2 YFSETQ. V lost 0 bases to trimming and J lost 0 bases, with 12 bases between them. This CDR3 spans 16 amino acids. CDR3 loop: CASSLAPAPMNTEAFF. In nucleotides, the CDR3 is TGCGCCAGCAGCTTGGCGCCGGCACCAATGAACACTGAAGCTTTCTTT.

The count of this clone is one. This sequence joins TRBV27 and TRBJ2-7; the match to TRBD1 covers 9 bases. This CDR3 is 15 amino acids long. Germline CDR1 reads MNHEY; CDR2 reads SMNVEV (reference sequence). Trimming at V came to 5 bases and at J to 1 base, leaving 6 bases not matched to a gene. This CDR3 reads CASSPGTGPSYEQYF. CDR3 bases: TGTGCCAGCAGTCCGGGGACAGGGCCTTCCTACGAGCAGTACTTC.

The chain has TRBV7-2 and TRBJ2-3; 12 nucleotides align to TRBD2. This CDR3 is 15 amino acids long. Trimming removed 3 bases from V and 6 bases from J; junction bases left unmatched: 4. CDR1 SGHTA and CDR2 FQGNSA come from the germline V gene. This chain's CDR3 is CASSLTSGRMDTQYF. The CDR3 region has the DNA TGTGCCAGCAGCTTGACTAGCGGGAGAATGGATACGCAGTATTTT. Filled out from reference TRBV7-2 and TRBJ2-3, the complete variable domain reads GAGVSQSPSNKVTEKGKDVELRCDPISGHTALYWYRQSLGQGLEFLIYFQGNSAPDKSGLPSDRFSAERTGGSVSTLTIQRTQQEDSAVYLCASSLTSGRMDTQYFGPGTRLTVL.

In DNA form, the CDR3 reads TGTGCCAGCGGGAAGCGGGAGGGTACCGGGGAGCTGTTTTTT. Translated: CASGKREGTGELFF. This chain uses TRBV7-9 with TRBJ2-2; 10 bases line up with TRBD2. V trimming: 8 bases; J trimming: 5 bases; junction bases outside the gene matches: 5. Per germline, CDR1 SEHNR and CDR2 FQNEAQ (reference sequence). The CDR3 is 14 residues long. Combining the CDR3 with reference TRBV7-9 and TRBJ2-2 gives the whole variable domain DTGVSQNPRHKITKRGQNVTFRCDPISEHNRLYWYRQTLGQGPEFLTYFQNEAQLEKSRLLSDRFSAERPKGSFSTLEIQRTEQGDSAMYLCASGKREGTGELFFGEGSRLTVL.

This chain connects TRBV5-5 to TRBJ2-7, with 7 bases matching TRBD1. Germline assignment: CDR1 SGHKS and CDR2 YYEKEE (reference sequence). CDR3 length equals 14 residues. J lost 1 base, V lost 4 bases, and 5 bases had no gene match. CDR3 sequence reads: CASSPTGSSYEQYF. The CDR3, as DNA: TGTGCCAGCAGCCCGACAGGGTCGTCCTACGAGCAGTACTTC.

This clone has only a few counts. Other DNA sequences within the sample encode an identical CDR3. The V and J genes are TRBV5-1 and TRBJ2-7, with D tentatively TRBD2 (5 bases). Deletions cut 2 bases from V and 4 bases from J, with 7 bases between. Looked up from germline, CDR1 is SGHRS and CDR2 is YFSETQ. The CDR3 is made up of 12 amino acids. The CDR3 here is CASSLEGYEQYF. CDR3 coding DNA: TGCGCCAGCAGCTTAGAGGGTTACGAGCAGTACTTC.

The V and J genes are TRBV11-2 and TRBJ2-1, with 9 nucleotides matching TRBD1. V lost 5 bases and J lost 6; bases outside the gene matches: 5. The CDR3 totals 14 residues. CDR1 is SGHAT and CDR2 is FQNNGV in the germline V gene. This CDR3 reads CASSDDRGGNEQFF. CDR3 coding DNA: TGTGCCAGCAGCGATGACAGGGGGGGCAATGAGCAGTTCTTC.

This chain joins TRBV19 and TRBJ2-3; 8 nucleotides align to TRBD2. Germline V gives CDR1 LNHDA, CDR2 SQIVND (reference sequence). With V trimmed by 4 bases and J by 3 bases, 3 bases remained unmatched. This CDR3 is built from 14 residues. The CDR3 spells CASSKGLGTDTQYF. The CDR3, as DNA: TGTGCCAGTAGTAAGGGACTAGGTACAGATACGCAGTATTTT. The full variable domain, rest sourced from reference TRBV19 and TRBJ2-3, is DGGITQSPKYLFRKEGQNVTLSCEQNLNHDAMYWYRQDPGQGLRLIYYSQIVNDFQKGDIAEGYSVSREKKESFPLTVTSAQKNPTAFYLCASSKGLGTDTQYFGPGTRLTVL.